Each of the 7 T cell receptor beta chains below was sequenced from the same sample in a study of shared clonotypes between healthy human individuals. Repertoires were generated with immunoSEQ multiplex PCR, while TCRdb's copy carries only in-frame clones and drops some. The sample lists some 500,000 clones, 75% to 80% occurring once. Input material: PBMCs. The origin of the receptors is a woman in her forties in good health. Some clones in this sample may be carry-over from other donors' samples.

The chain recombines TRBV18 with TRBJ2-7, with D perhaps matching TRBD1 or TRBD2 (6 bases each). CDR1 KGHSH and CDR2 LQKENI come from the germline V gene. Trimming took off 0 bases at V and 6 bases at J, with 15 bases between the two ends. The CDR3 loop spans 15 amino acids. The chain's CDR3 is CASSPPLSRGGEQYF. CDR3 bases: TGTGCCAGCTCACCACCGCTTTCCAGGGGAGGCGAGCAGTACTTC.

This clone was seen just once. This chain joins TRBV18 and TRBJ2-2, with TRBD2 matching 15 bases. Germline V gene sequence: CDR1 KGHSH, CDR2 LQKENI. The trim removed 6 bases at V and 4 bases at J, leaving 0 bases unmatched. CDR3 size: 15 residues. The CDR3 sequence: CASSGLAGGTGELFF. The CDR3, as DNA: TGTGCCAGCTCGGGACTAGCGGGAGGCACCGGGGAGCTGTTTTTT.

The chain joins TRBV29-1 to TRBJ2-2; 10 positions agree with TRBD1. The trim removed 7 bases at V and 7 bases at J, leaving 6 bases unmatched. The CDR3 has 13 residues. Germline assignment: CDR1 SQVTM and CDR2 ANQGSEA. CDR3 in DNA: TGCAGCGGAAGACAGGGGGCCGGCGGGGAGCTGTTTTTT. The encoded protein is CSGRQGAGGELFF.

This clone was found once. The chain combines TRBV9 with TRBJ1-3; 7 bases are shared with TRBD1. Losses at the gene ends were 3 bases for V and 0 bases for J; bases not matched to a gene: 0. Per the germline V gene, CDR1 is SGDLS and CDR2 is YYNGEE. The CDR3 spans 14 residues. CDR3 sequence (DNA): TGTGCCAGCAGCGGGGACAGCTCTGGAAACACCATATATTTT. It is translated as CASSGDSSGNTIYF. The full variable domain, with the rest looked up from reference TRBV9 and TRBJ1-3, is DSGVTQTPKHLITATGQRVTLRCSPRSGDLSVYWYQQSLDQGLQFLIQYYNGEERAKGNILERFSAQQFPDLHSELNLSSLELGDSALYFCASSGDSSGNTIYFGEGSWLTVV.

In this sample, this clone turned up once. The chain is built from TRBV9 and TRBJ2-2; D possibly matches TRBD1 or TRBD2 (5 bases each). V lost 6 bases and J 5 bases, leaving 14 bases between the germline ends. Looked up from germline, CDR1 is SGDLS and CDR2 is YYNGEE. The CDR3 runs 14 residues. The CDR3 reads CASTRDLETGELFF. The CDR3 DNA is TGTGCCAGCACCCGGGACCTAGAGACCGGGGAGCTGTTTTTT.

The V gene is TRBV28, the J gene TRBJ1-2; no firm D call. Germline V gene sequence: CDR1 MDHEN, CDR2 SYDVKM. V lost 4 bases, J lost 4 bases, and 13 bases lay in between. This CDR3 contains 14 residues. The CDR3 nucleotides read TGTGCCAGCAGTTCGGGTTCTGACCCCTATGGCTACACCTTC. Amino acid sequence: CASSSGSDPYGYTF.

The V and J genes are TRBV5-1 and TRBJ2-1; D unresolved. This CDR3 has 14 residues. Germline CDR1 SGHRS, CDR2 YFSETQ. V lost 0 bases and J 5 bases, leaving 9 bases between the germline ends. CDR3 bases: TGCGCCAGCAGCTTGGCTAGTGTCAACAATGAGCAGTTCTTC. Its protein product is CASSLASVNNEQFF.